This T cell receptor (beta chain) is drawn from a study of T cell changes during pregnancy in multiple sclerosis. As concerns this clone: One end of the junction does not line up with germline, which may come from a read error. Additional DNA sequences in this sample encode the identical CDR3.

The CDR3 is 14 amino acids. Germline loops: CDR1 SGHVS, CDR2 FQNEAQ. Profiling relied on immunoSEQ multiplex PCR, and the TCRdb table lists in-frame clones only, not all of them. The sample carries fewer than 45,000 clones, 85% to 90% recorded once. The sequencing used CD8+ T cells from peripheral blood mononuclear cells, collected after pregnancy. The sequence was collected from a female donor in good health, enrolled as a control in a pregnancy study. The chain has TRBV7-8 and TRBJ2-1; D perhaps matches TRBD2 (5 bases). This CDR3 is CASSPERAGDEQFF. The CDR3 nucleotides read TGTGCCAGCAGCCCGGAGAGGGCCGGGGATGAGCAATTCTTC.